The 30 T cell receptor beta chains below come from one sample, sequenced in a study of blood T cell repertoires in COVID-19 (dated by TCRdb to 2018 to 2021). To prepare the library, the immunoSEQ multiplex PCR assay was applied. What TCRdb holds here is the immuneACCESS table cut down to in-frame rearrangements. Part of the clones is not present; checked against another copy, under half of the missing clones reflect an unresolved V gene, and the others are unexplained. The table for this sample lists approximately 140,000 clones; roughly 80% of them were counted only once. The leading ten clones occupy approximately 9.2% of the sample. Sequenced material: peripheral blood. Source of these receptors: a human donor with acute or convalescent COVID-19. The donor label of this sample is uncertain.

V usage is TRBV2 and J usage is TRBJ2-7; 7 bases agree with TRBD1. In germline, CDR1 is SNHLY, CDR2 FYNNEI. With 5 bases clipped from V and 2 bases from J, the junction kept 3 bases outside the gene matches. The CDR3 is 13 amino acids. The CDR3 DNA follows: TGTGCCAGCAGTCGGGACAGAGCCTACGAGCAGTACTTC. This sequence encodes CASSRDRAYEQYF.

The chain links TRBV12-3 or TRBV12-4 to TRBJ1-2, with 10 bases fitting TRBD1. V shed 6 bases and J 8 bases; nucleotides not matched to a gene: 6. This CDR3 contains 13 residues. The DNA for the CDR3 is TGTGCCAGCAGACGTGGGACAGGGGACGGCTACACCTTC. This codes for CASRRGTGDGYTF.

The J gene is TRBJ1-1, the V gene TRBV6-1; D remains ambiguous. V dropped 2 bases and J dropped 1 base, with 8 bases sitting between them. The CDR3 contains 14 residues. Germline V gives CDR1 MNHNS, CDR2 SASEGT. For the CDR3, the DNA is TGTGCCAGCAGTGAATCCAGATGGAACACTGAAGCTTTCTTT. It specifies CASSESRWNTEAFF.

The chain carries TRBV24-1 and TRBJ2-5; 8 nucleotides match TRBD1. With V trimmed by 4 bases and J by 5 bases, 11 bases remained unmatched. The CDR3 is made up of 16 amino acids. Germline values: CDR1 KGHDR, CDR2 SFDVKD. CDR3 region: CATSDSGTGAKETQYF. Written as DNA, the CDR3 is TGTGCCACCAGTGACTCCGGGACAGGAGCCAAGGAGACCCAGTACTTC.

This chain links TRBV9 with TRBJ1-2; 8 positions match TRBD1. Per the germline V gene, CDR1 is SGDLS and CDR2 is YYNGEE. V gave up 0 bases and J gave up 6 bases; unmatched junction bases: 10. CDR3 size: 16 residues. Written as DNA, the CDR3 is TGTGCCAGCAGCGTAGAGTTGGACAGGGTGGCGAATGGCTACACCTTC. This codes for CASSVELDRVANGYTF.

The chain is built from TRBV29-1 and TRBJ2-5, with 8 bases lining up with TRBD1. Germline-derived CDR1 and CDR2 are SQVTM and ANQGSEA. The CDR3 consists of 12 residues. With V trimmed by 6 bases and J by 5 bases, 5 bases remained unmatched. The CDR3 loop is CSVARGHETQYF. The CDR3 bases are TGCAGCGTGGCCAGGGGGCACGAGACCCAGTACTTC.

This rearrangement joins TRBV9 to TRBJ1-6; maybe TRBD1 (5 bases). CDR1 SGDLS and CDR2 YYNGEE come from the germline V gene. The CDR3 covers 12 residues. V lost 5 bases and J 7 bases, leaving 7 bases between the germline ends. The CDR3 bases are TGTGCCAGCAGTCCAGGGAATTCACCCCTCCACTTT. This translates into CASSPGNSPLHF. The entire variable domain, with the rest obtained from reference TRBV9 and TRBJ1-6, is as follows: DSGVTQTPKHLITATGQRVTLRCSPRSGDLSVYWYQQSLDQGLQFLIQYYNGEERAKGNILERFSAQQFPDLHSELNLSSLELGDSALYFCASSPGNSPLHFGNGTRLTVT.

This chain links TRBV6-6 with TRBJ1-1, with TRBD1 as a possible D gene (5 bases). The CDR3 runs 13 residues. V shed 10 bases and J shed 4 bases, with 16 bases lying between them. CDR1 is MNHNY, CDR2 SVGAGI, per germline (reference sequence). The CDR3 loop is CATFQGLSTEAFF. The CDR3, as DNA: TGTGCCACCTTCCAGGGTCTTAGCACTGAAGCTTTCTTT.

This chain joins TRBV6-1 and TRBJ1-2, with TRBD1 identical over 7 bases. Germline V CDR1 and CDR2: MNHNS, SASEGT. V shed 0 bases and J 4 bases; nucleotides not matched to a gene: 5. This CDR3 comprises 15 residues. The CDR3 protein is CASSEAAGGLYGYTF. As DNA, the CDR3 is TGTGCCAGCAGTGAAGCGGCAGGGGGTCTCTATGGCTACACCTTC.

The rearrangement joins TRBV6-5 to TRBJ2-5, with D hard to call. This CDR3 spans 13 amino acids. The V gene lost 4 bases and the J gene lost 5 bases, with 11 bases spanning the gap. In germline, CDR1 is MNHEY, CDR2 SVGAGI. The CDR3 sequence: CASSFLPRETQYF. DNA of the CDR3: TGTGCCAGCAGTTTTCTCCCCCGTGAGACCCAGTACTTC.

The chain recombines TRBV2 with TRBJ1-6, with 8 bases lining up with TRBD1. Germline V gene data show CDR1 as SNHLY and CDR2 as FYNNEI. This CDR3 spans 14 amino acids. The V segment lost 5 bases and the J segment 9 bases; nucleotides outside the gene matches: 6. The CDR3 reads CASSIGQGRSPLHF. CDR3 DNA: TGTGCCAGCAGTATTGGACAGGGACGTTCACCCCTCCACTTT.

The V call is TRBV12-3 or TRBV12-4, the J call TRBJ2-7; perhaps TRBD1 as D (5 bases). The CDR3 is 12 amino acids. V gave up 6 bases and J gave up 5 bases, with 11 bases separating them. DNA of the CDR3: TGTGCCAGCAGCTACCCAGGGAACGAGCAGTACTTC. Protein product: CASSYPGNEQYF.

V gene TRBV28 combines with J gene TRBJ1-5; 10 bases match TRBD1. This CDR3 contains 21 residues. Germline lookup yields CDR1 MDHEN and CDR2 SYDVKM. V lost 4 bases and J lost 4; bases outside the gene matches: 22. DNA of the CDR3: TGTGCCAGCAGTTCTCCCCGACCGGGACAGGGGTATTTATGGGGGAATCAGCCCCAGCATTTT. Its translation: CASSSPRPGQGYLWGNQPQHF.

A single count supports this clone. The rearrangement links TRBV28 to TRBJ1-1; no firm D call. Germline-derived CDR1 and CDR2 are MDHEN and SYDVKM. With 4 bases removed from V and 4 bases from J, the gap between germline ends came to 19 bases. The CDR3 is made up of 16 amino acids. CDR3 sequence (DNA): TGTGCCAGCAGTTCACCTCACGGCGGCCTGGGCACTGAAGCTTTCTTT. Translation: CASSSPHGGLGTEAFF.

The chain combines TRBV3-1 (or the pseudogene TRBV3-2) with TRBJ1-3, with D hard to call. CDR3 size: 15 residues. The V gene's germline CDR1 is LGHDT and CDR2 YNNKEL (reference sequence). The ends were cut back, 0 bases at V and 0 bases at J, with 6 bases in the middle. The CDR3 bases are TGTGCCAGCAGCCAAGACATCCACTCTGGAAACACCATATATTTT. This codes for CASSQDIHSGNTIYF.

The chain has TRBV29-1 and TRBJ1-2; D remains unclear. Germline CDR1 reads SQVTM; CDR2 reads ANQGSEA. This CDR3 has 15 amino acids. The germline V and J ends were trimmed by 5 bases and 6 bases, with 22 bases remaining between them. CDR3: CSVSVRAGPLDGYTF. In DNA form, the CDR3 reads TGCAGCGTTAGCGTGCGAGCCGGCCCGTTGGATGGCTACACCTTC. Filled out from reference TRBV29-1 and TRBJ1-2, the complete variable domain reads SAVISQKPSRDICQRGTSLTIQCQVDSQVTMMFWYRQQPGQSLTLIATANQGSEATYESGFVIDKFPISRPNLTFSTLTVSNMSPEDSSIYLCSVSVRAGPLDGYTFGSGTRLTVV.

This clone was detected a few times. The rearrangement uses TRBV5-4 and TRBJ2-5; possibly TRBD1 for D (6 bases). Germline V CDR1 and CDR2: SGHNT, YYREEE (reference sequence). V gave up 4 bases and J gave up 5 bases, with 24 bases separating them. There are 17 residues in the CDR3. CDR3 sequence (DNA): TGTGCCAGCAGCCCCAATTCCCCGTCGCGGCAGGGGGAGACCCAGTACTTC. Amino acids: CASSPNSPSRQGETQYF.

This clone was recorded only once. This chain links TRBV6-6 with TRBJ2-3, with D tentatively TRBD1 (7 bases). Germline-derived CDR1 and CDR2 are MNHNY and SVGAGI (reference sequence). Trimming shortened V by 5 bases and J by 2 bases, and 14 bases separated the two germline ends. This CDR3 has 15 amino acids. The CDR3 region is CASSASGGTTDTQYF. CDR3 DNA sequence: TGTGCCAGCAGTGCCTCAGGGGGGACCACAGATACGCAGTATTTT.

In DNA form, the CDR3 reads TGTGCCATCACGGGACAGACAGGGATGAACACTGAAGCTTTCTTT. It is translated as CAITGQTGMNTEAFF. The chain uses TRBV10-3 and TRBJ1-1, with 7 bases lining up with TRBD1. Germline CDR1 ENHRY, CDR2 SYGVKD. The CDR3 is 15 amino acids. After removal of 7 bases from V and 0 bases from J, the junction contained 8 bases not matched to a gene.

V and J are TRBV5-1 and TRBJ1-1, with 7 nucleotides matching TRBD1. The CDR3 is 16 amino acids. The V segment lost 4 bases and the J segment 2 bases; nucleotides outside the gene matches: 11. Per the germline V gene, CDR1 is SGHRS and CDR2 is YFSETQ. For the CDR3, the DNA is TGCGCCAGCAGCCCCCAGGGGGGTCTAGGAAACACTGAAGCTTTCTTT. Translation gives CASSPQGGLGNTEAFF.

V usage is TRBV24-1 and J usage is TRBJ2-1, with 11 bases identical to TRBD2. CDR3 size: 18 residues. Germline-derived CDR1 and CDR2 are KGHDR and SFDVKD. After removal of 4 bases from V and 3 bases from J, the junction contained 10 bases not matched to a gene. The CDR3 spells CATSDSLIAGGNYNEQFF. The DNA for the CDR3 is TGTGCCACCAGTGACTCCCTTATAGCGGGGGGGAACTACAATGAGCAGTTCTTC.

The chain's CDR3 is CASSFGGGPYNEQFF. CDR3 in DNA: TGTGCCAGCAGCTTTGGCGGGGGGCCTTACAATGAGCAGTTCTTC. The chain employs TRBV5-4 and TRBJ2-1; 8 positions match TRBD2. Trimming removed 2 bases from V and 4 bases from J; junction bases left unmatched: 5. The CDR3 is 15 amino acids. Per germline, CDR1 SGHNT and CDR2 YYREEE (reference sequence). The full variable domain, with the rest looked up from reference TRBV5-4 and TRBJ2-1, is ETGVTQSPTHLIKTRGQQVTLRCSSQSGHNTVSWYQQALGQGPQFIFQYYREEENGRGNFPPRFSGLQFPNYSSELNVNALELDDSALYLCASSFGGGPYNEQFFGPGTRLTVL.

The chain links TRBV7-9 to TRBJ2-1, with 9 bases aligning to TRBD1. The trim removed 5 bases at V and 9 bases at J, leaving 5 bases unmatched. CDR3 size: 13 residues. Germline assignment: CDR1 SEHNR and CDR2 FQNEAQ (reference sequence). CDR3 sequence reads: CASSPGTGTEQFF. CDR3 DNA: TGTGCCAGCAGCCCTGGGACAGGGACTGAGCAGTTCTTC.

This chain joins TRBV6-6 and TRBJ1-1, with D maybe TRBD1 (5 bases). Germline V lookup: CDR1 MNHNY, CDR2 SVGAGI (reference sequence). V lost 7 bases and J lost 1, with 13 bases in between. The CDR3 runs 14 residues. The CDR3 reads CASTLGVGNTEAFF. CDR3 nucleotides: TGTGCCAGCACCCTAGGGGTGGGGAACACTGAAGCTTTCTTT.

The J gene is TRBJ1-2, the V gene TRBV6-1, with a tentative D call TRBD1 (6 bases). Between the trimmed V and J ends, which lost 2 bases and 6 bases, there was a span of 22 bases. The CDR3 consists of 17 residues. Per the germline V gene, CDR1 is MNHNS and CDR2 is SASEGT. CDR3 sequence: CASSELRTVLPWDGYTF. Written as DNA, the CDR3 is TGTGCCAGCAGTGAATTACGGACAGTTCTACCCTGGGATGGCTACACCTTC.

This chain's CDR3 is CSVEDPGASGGYNEQFF. The CDR3 DNA reads TGCAGCGTTGAAGATCCAGGGGCTAGCGGGGGTTACAATGAGCAGTTCTTC. The chain carries TRBV29-1 and TRBJ2-1; 10 nucleotides align to TRBD2. J was trimmed by 4 bases and V by 0 bases; bases with no gene match: 9. This CDR3 is built from 17 residues. Germline V gene lookup returns CDR1 SQVTM and CDR2 ANQGSEA.

CDR3 coding DNA: TGTGCCAGCAGACTAGCGGAAACCGGGGAGCTGTTTTTT. Protein product: CASRLAETGELFF. This chain connects TRBV2 to TRBJ2-2, with 8 positions matching TRBD2. The CDR3 consists of 13 residues. Looked up from germline, CDR1 is SNHLY and CDR2 is FYNNEI. Trimming took 6 bases from V and 5 from J; bases not matched to a gene: 2.

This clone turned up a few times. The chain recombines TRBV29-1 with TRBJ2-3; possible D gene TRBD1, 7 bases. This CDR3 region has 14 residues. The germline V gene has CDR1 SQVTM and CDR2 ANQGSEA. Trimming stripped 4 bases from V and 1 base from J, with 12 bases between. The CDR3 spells CSVGRGTGTDTQYF. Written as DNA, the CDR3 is TGCAGCGTTGGGCGCGGGACAGGCACAGATACGCAGTATTTT.

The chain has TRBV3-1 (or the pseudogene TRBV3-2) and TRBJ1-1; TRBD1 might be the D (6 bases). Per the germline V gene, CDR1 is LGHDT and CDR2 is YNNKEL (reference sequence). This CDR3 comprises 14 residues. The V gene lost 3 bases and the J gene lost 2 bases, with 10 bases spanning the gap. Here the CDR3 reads CASSHLQGNTEAFF. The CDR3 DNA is TGTGCCAGCAGCCATCTACAGGGTAACACTGAAGCTTTCTTT.

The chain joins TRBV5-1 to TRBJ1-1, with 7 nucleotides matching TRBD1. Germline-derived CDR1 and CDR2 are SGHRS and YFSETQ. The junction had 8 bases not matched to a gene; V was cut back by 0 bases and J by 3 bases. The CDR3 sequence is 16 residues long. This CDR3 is CASSLGDSLFHTEAFF. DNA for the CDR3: TGCGCCAGCAGCTTGGGGGACAGTTTATTCCACACTGAAGCTTTCTTT.